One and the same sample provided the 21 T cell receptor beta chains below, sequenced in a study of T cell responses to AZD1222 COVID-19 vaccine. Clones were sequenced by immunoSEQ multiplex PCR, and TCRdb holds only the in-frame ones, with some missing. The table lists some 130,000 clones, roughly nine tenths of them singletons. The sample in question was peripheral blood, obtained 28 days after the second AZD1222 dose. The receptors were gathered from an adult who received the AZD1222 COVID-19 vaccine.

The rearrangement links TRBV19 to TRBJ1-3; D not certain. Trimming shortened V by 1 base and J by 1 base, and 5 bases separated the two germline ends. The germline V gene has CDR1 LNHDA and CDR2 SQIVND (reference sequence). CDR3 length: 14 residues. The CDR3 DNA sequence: TGTGCCAGTAGTATAGGGCAGTCTGGAAACACCATATATTTT. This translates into CASSIGQSGNTIYF.

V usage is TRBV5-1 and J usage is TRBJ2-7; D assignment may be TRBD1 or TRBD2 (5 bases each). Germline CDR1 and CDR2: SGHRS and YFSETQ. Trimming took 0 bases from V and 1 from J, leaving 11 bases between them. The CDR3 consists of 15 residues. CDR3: CASSLEPGPSYEQYF. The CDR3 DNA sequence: TGCGCCAGCAGCTTGGAGCCGGGACCGTCCTACGAGCAGTACTTC. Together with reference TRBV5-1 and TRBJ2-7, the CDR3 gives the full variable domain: KAGVTQTPRYLIKTRGQQVTLSCSPISGHRSVSWYQQTPGQGLQFLFEYFSETQRNKGNFPGRFSGRQFSNSRSEMNVSTLELGDSALYLCASSLEPGPSYEQYFGPGTRLTVT.

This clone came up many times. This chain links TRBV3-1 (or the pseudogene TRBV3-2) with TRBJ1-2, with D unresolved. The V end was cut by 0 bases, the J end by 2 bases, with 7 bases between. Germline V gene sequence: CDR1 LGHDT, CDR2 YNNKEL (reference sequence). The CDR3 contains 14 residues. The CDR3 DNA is TGTGCCAGCAGCCAAGATGCGGGGAACTATGGCTACACCTTC. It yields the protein CASSQDAGNYGYTF.

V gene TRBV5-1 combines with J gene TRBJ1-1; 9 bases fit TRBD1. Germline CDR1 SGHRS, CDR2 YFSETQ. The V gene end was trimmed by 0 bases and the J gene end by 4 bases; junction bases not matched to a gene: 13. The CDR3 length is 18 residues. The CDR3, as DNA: TGCGCCAGCAGCTTGGTGCCCCCCACAGGGGGCGAACGCACTGAAGCTTTCTTT. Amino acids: CASSLVPPTGGERTEAFF.

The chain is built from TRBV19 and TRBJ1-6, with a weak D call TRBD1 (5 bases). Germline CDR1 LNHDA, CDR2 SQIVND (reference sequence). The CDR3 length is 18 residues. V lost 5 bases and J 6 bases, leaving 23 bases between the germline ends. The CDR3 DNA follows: TGTGCCAGTAGTCTCCGTGGCCGGGACCGGGGGGGTAATTCACCCCTCCACTTT. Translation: CASSLRGRDRGGNSPLHF.

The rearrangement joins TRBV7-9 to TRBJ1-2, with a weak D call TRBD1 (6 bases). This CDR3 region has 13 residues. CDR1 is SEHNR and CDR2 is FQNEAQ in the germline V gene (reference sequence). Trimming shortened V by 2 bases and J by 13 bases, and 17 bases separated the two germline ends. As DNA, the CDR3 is TGTGCCAGCAGCTTACCCCCCACAGGGTCCATCACCTTC. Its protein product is CASSLPPTGSITF.

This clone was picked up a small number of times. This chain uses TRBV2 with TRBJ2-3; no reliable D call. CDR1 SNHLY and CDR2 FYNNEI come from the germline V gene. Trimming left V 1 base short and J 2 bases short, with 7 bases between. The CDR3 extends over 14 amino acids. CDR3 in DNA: TGTGCCAGCAGTGAAGTACAGATCACAGATACGCAGTATTTT. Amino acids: CASSEVQITDTQYF.

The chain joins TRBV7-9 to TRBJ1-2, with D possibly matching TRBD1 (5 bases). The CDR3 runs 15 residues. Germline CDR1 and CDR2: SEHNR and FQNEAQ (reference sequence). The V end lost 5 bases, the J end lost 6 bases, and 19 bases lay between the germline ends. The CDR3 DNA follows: TGTGCCAGCAGCCTTGAGCGGGGGATCGAGGATGGCTACACCTTC. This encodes CASSLERGIEDGYTF.

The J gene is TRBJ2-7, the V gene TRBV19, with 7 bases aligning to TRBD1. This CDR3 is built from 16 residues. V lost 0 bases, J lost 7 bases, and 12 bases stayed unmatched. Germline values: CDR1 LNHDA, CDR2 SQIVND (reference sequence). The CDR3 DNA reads TGTGCCAGTAGTATAGACCCCTTCGACAGGGCTAGAGAGCAGTACTTC. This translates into CASSIDPFDRAREQYF.

DNA of the CDR3: TGTGCCAGCTCACCTCGGCAGAATAATCAGCCCCAGCATTTT. It is translated as CASSPRQNNQPQHF. The rearrangement links TRBV18 to TRBJ1-5; no definite D call. Trimming stripped 3 bases from V and 4 bases from J, with 10 bases between. The CDR3 runs to 14 residues. The V gene's germline CDR1 is KGHSH and CDR2 LQKENI.

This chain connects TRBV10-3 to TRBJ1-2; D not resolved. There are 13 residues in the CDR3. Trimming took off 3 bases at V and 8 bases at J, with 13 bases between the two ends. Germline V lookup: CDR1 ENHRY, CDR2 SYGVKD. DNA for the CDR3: TGTGCCATCAGTGATGGCGTTAGTGAAGGCTACACCTTC. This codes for CAISDGVSEGYTF.

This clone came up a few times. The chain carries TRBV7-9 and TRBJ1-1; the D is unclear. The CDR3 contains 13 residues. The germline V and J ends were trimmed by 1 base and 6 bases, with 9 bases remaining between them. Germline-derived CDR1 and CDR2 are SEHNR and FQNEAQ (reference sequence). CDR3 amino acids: CASSLERGSEAFF. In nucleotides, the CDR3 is TGTGCCAGCAGCTTAGAGAGAGGGTCTGAAGCTTTCTTT. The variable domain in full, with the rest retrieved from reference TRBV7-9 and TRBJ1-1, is DTGVSQNPRHKITKRGQNVTFRCDPISEHNRLYWYRQTLGQGPEFLTYFQNEAQLEKSRLLSDRFSAERPKGSFSTLEIQRTEQGDSAMYLCASSLERGSEAFFGQGTRLTVV.

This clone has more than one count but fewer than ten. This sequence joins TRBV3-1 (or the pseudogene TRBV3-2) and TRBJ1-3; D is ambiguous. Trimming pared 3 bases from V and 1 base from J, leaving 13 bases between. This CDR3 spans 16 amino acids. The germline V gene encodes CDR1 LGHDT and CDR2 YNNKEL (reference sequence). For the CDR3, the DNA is TGTGCCAGCAGCCAGCGGGCAGGTTCTTCTGGAAACACCATATATTTT. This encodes CASSQRAGSSGNTIYF.

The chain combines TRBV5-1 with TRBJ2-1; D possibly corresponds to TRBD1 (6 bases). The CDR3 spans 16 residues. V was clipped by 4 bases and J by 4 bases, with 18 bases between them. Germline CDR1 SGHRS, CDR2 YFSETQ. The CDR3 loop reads CASSPITGSRYNEQFF. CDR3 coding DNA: TGCGCCAGCAGCCCTATTACAGGGAGTCGTTACAATGAGCAGTTCTTC. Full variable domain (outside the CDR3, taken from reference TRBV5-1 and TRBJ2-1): KAGVTQTPRYLIKTRGQQVTLSCSPISGHRSVSWYQQTPGQGLQFLFEYFSETQRNKGNFPGRFSGRQFSNSRSEMNVSTLELGDSALYLCASSPITGSRYNEQFFGPGTRLTVL.

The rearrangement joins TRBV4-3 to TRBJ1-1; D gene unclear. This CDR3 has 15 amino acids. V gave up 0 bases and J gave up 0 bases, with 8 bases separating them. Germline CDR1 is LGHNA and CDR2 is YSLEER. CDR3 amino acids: CASSQEGYMNTEAFF. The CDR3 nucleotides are TGCGCCAGCAGCCAAGAAGGATACATGAACACTGAAGCTTTCTTT.

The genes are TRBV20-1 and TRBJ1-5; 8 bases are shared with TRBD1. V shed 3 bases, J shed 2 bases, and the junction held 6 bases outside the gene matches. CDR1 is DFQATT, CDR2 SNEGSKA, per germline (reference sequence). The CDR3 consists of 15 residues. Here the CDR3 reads CSASRGQGGNQPQHF. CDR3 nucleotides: TGCAGTGCTAGTCGAGGACAGGGAGGCAATCAGCCCCAGCATTTT.

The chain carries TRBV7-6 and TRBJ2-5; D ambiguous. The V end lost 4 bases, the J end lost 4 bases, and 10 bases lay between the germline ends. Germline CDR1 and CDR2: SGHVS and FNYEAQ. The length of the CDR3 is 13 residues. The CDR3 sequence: CASSYPDRETQYF. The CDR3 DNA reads TGTGCCAGCAGCTATCCGGACCGAGAGACCCAGTACTTC.

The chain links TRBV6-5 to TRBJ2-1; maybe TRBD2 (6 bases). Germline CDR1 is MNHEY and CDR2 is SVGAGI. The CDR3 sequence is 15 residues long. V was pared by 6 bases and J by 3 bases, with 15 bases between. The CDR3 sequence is CASRGPGTDYNEQFF. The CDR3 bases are TGTGCCAGCAGGGGTCCCGGGACTGACTACAATGAGCAGTTCTTC.

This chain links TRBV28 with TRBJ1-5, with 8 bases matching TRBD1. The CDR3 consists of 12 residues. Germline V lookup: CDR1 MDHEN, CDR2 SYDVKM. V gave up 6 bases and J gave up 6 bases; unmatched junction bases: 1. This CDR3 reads CASRTGVQPQHF. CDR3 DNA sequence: TGTGCCAGCAGGACAGGGGTTCAGCCCCAGCATTTT.

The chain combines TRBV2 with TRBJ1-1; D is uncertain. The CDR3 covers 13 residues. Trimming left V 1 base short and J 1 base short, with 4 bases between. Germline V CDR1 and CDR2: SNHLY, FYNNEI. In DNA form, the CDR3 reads TGTGCCAGCAGTGAAGAAGGGAACACTGAAGCTTTCTTT. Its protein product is CASSEEGNTEAFF.

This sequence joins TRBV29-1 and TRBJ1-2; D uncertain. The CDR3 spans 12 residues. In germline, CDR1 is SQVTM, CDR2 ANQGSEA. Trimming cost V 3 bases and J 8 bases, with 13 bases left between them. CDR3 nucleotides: TGCAGCGTTGAGGAGGGATCGGGCGGCTACACCTTC. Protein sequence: CSVEEGSGGYTF.